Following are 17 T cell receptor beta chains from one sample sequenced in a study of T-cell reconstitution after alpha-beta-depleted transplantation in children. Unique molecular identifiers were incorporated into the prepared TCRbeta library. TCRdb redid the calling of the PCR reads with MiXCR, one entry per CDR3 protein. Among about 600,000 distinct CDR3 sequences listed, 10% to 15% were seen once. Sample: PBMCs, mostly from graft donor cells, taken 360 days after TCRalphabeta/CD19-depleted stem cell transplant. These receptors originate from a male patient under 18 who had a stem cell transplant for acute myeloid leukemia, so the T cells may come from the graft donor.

The CDR3, as DNA: TGCGCCAGCAGCTTGGTACTAGCGGGCTCGGATGAGCAGTTCTTC. Its translation: CASSLVLAGSDEQFF. The chain uses TRBV5-1 and TRBJ2-1, with 9 bases identical to TRBD2. This CDR3 has 15 residues. V shed 0 bases, J shed 8 bases, and the junction held 6 bases outside the gene matches. CDR1 is SGHRS, CDR2 YFSETQ, per germline.

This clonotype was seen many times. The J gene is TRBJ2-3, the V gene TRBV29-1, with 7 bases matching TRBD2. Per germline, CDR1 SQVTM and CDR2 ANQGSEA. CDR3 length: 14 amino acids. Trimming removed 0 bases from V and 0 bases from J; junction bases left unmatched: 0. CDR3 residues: CSVEERGSTDTQYF. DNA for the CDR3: TGCAGCGTTGAAGAGCGGGGGAGCACAGATACGCAGTATTTT.

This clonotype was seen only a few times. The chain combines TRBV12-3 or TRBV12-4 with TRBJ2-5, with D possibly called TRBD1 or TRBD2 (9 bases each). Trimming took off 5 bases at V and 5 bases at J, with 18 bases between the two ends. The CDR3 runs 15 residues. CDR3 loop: CASSTGTGTSETQYF. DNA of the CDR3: TGTGCCAGCAGTACCGGGACAGGGACTAGCGAGACCCAGTACTTC.

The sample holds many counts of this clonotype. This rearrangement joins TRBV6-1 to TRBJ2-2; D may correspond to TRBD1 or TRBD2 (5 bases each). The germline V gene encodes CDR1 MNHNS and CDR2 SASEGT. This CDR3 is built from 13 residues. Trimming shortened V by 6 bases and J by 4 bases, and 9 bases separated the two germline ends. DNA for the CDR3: TGTGCCAGCAGCCGGGACCCCACCGGGGAGCTGTTTTTT. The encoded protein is CASSRDPTGELFF.

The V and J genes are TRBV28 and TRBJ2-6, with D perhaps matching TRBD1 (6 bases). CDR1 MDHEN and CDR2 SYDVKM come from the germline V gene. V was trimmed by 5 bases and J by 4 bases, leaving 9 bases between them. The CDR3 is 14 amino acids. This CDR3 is CASSHRAGANVLTF. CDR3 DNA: TGTGCCAGCAGTCACAGGGCCGGGGCCAACGTCCTGACTTTC. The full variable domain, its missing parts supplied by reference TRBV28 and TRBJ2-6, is DVKVTQSSRYLVKRTGEKVFLECVQDMDHENMFWYRQDPGLGLRLIYFSYDVKMKEKGDIPEGYSVSREKKERFSLILESASTNQTSMYLCASSHRAGANVLTFGAGSRLTVL.

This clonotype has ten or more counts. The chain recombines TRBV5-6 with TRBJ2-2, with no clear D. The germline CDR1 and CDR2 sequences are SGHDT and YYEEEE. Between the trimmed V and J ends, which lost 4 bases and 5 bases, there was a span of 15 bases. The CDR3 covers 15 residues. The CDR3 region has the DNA TGTGCCAGCAGCCCTGGGGTATCGGTAACCGGGGAGCTGTTTTTT. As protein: CASSPGVSVTGELFF.

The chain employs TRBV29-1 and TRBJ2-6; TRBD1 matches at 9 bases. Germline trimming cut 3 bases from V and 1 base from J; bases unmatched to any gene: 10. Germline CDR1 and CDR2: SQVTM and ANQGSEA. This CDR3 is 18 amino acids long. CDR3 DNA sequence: TGCAGCGTTGAGCTTCCTACAGGGGGCAATTCTGGGGCCAACGTCCTGACTTTC. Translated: CSVELPTGGNSGANVLTF.

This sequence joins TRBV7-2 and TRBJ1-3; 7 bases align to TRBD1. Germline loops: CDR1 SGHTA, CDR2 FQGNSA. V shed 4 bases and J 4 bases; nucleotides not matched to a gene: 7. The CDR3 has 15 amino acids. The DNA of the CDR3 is TGTGCCAGCAGCTCAGGGGGGCCACCAGGAAACACCATATATTTT. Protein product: CASSSGGPPGNTIYF.

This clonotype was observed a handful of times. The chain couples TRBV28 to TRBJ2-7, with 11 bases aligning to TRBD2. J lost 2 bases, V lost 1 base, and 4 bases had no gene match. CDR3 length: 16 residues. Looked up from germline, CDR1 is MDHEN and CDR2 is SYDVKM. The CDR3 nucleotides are TGTGCCAGCAGTTTATCGGCTAGCGGGGGGACCTACGAGCAGTACTTC. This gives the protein CASSLSASGGTYEQYF.

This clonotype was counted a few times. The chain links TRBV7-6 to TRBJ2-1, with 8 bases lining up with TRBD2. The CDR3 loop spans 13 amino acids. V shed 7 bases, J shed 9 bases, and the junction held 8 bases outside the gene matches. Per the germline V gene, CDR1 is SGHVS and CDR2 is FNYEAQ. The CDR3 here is CASTEREYGEQFF. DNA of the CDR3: TGTGCCAGCACCGAGCGGGAGTACGGTGAGCAGTTCTTC.

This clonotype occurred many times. CDR3 nucleotide sequence: TGTGCCAGCAGCAAAGGAGAACAGGGGGAGGACACAGATACGCAGTATTTT. Its protein product is CASSKGEQGEDTDTQYF. This chain joins TRBV21-1 and TRBJ2-3; the table's D call TRBD1 went unverified against the DNA. TRBV21-1 is designated a pseudogene. This CDR3 comprises 17 residues.

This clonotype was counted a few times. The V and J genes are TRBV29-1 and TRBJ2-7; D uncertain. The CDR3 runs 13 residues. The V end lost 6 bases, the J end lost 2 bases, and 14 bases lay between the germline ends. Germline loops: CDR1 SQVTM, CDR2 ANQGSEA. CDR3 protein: CSVTTAQTYEQYF. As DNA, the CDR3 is TGCAGCGTGACCACGGCACAGACCTACGAGCAGTACTTC.

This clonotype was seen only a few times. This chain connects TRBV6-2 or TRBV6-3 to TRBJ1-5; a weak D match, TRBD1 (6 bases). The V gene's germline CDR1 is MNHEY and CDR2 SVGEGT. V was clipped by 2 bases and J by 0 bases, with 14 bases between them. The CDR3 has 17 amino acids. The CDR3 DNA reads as TGTGCCAGCAGTTACGCCAACAGGGCGGATAGCAATCAGCCCCAGCATTTT. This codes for CASSYANRADSNQPQHF.

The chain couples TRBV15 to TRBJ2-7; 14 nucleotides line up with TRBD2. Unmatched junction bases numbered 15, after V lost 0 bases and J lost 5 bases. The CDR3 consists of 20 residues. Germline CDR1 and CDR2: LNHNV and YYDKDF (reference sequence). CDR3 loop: CATSRDRRLAGGPFLNEQYF. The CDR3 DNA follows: TGTGCCACCAGCAGAGATAGGCGACTAGCGGGAGGGCCCTTCTTGAACGAGCAGTACTTC.

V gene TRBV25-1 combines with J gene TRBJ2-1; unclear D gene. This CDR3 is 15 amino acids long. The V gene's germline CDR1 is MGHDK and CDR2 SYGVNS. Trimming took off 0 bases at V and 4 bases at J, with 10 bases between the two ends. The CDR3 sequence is CASSEYTGPYNEQFF. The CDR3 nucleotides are TGTGCCAGCAGTGAATATACCGGACCTTACAATGAGCAGTTCTTC.

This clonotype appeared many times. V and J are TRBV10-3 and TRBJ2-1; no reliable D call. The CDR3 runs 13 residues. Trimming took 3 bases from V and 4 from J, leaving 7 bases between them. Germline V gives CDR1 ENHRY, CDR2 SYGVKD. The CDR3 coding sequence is TGTGCCATCAGTGAAGCATTATACAATGAGCAGTTCTTC. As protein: CAISEALYNEQFF.

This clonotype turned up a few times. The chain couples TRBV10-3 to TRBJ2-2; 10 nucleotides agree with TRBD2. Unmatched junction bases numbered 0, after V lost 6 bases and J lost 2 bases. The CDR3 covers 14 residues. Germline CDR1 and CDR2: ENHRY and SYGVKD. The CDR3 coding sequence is TGTGCCATCAGACTAGCGGGAAACACCGGGGAGCTGTTTTTT. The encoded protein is CAIRLAGNTGELFF.